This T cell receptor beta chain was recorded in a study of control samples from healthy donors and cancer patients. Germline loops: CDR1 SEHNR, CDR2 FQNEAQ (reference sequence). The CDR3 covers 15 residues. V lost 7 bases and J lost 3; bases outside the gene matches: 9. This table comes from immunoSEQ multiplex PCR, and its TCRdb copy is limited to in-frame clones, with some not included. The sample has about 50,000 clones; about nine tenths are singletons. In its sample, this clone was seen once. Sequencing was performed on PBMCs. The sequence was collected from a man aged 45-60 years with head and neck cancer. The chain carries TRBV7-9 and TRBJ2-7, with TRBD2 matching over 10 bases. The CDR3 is CASTNLSGGDYEQYF. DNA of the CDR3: TGTGCCAGCACCAACCTCAGCGGGGGGGACTACGAGCAGTACTTC.